This entry concerns a single T cell receptor (beta chain). Its antigen is as yet unknown. This sample was taken from a study of cytomegalovirus exposure and HLA in healthy donors. For the study at large: About 80 million unique TCRs from HLA-typed donors were held in an early data release.

This CDR3 is 14 amino acids long. Trimming stripped 6 bases from V and 1 base from J, with 12 bases between. Germline lookup yields CDR1 MNHEY and CDR2 SVGAGI. Donors had nominal health at sampling but likely had unrecorded immune exposures. The PCR ran on 60 Vbeta and 13 Jbeta primers. Generated by immunoSEQ multiplex PCR, the TCRdb table keeps only in-frame clones and is missing some. The sample shows about 15,000 clones, approximately 57% of them seen only once. Study findings and constraints: A link between a missense DCLRE1C variant and TCR beta V- and J-gene trimming emerged from a later analysis. Listed as cytomegalovirus-associated were 150 to 200 TCR beta chains.

The sequencing input was PBMCs. V is TRBV6-5 and J is TRBJ2-5; D perhaps matches TRBD1 (5 bases). The receptor's source is a woman in her forties or fifties in good health and CMV-seropositive. The CDR3 region is CASSDRVLQETQYF. DNA for the CDR3: TGTGCCAGCAGCGACAGAGTCCTCCAAGAGACCCAGTACTTC.